This T cell receptor (beta chain) was recovered during a study of post-analysis software for immune sequencing data. Study context: Relapsing-remitting, secondary progressive and progressive-relapsing multiple sclerosis were all included among the disease courses.

Findings and limits, study-wide: Comparison with controls showed significantly lower normalized Chao1 diversity in multiple sclerosis patients. Samples from a shared batch, those prepared together, strongly co-clustered by F measure. TRBV5-6, TRBV5-1 and TRBV20-1 were among roughly 5 TRBV segments more frequent in patients than controls.

The V gene's germline CDR1 is SGHDT and CDR2 YYEEEE. The CDR3 is made up of 15 amino acids. Losses at the gene ends were 1 base for V and 4 bases for J; bases not matched to a gene: 4. Unique molecular identifiers were carried by the TCR beta cDNA libraries. Yield was roughly 500,000 cDNA molecules from around 1 to 9.1 million T cells. Each CDR3 protein is one row after TCRdb ran MiXCR on the PCR reads. The sample contains hundreds of thousands of distinct CDR3 sequences, 53% of which appear only once. In regard to this clonotype: Its antigen remains unknown.

The sequence was obtained from a girl between 10 and 17 years old with multiple sclerosis. V is TRBV5-6 and J is TRBJ2-1, with 8 bases that match TRBD2. Specimen: blood. The CDR3 is CASSLISSGYNEQFF. CDR3 DNA: TGTGCCAGCAGCTTGATCTCTAGCGGGTACAATGAGCAGTTCTTC.